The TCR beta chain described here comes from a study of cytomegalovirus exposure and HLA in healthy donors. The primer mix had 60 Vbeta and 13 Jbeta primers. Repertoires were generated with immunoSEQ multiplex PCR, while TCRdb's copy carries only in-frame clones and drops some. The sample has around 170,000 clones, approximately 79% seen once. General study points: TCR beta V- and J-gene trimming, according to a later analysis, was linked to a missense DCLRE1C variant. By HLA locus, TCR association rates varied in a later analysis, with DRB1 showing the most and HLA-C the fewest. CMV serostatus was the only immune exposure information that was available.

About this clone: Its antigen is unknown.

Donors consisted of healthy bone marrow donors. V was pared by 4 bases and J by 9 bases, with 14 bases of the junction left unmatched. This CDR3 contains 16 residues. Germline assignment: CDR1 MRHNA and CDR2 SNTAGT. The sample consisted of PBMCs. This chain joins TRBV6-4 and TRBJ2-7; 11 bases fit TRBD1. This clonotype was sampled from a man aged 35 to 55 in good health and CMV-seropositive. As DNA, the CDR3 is TGTGCCAGCAGTGCGTTCGGGACAGGGGGTTGTCTTGGGCAGTACTTC. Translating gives CASSAFGTGGCLGQYF.